The text below deals with one T cell receptor beta chain. Its antigen remains unknown. The CDR3 extends over 14 amino acids. Whole blood that had not undergone T cell sorting provided the isolated total RNA. The data stem from a study of monozygotic twins with inflammatory bowel disease. General study points: Support was absent for any single strong signal or clonotype linked to IBD. IBD patients had lower TCRbeta diversity (inverse Simpson) than healthy co-twins.

TCRdb reprocessed the 5' RACE reads; each CDR3 protein has one entry and no DNA is given. Here the sample table reports over 200,000 distinct CDR3 sequences. The sequencing input was blood. The chain has TRBV12-3 or TRBV12-4 and TRBJ2-7; without DNA, the TCRdb call of TRBD1 cannot be checked. The origin of this receptor is a human donor with ulcerative colitis or Crohn's disease, or a healthy co-twin of an affected twin (not recorded which). The CDR3 region is CASSLRDRVDQQYF.